Sequencing of this T cell receptor (beta chain) was carried out in a study of OX40 agonist ivuxolimab in advanced cancers. Study as a whole: Recorded diagnoses for dose-escalation patients were hepatocellular carcinoma, melanoma, renal cell or head and neck cancer. Study-wide points: Expanded peripheral T-cell antigen specificity went undetermined. Some patients who did not respond also had low normalized T-cell clonal expansion.

Patients with a history of autoimmune disease or on systemic immunosuppression were excluded. Clones were sequenced by immunoSEQ multiplex PCR, and TCRdb holds only the in-frame ones, with some missing. Here the sample spans approximately 68,000 clones, under 95% being singletons. Turning to this clone: Its specificity is not known.

The CDR3 runs 13 residues. Germline CDR1 and CDR2: MDHEN and SYDVKM. The V gene lost 7 bases and the J gene lost 6 bases, with 12 bases spanning the gap. This TCR derives from an adult with an advanced solid tumor such as melanoma, head and neck, liver or kidney cancer. This chain joins TRBV28 and TRBJ2-2; the D is unclear. The sample consisted of CD4+ or CD8+ T cells sorted from blood, taken in a trial of the OX40 agonist ivuxolimab. The CDR3 DNA follows: TGTGCCAGCACCCTTAGTGGAGCCGGGGAGCTGTTTTTT. It is translated as CASTLSGAGELFF.